The sequence of this T cell receptor beta chain was determined in a study of CD8 T cells in ankylosing spondylitis. Broader study findings: One TCR beta motif, made up of roughly 8 highly homologous variants, appeared characteristic of ankylosing spondylitis blood.

Regarding this clonotype: As yet, its antigen is unknown.

This CDR3 is 14 amino acids long. J gave up 6 bases and V 3 bases, and 8 bases lay outside the gene matches. CDR1 and CDR2 from the germline V gene are MGHRA and YSYEKL. TCR beta libraries were made by quantitative 5'-RACE with molecular barcodes. TCRdb processed the 5' RACE reads anew with MiXCR; each CDR3 protein has one entry. Here the sample spans about 250,000 distinct CDR3 sequences, about 18% being singletons. Input material: blood, either unsorted or a sorted T cell fraction (not recorded which). V is TRBV4-1 and J is TRBJ2-7; 7 bases fit TRBD2. The TCR comes from a male donor with ankylosing spondylitis or in good health (not recorded which). The CDR3 bases are TGCGCCAGCAGCCAGGCGGGAGAAGATGGCGAGCAGTACTTC. It encodes CASSQAGEDGEQYF.